This T cell receptor beta chain was recorded in a study of T cell responses to AZD1222 COVID-19 vaccine. The overall study: Pooled together were second doses at about 4 or about 12 weeks. Study findings and constraints: The span of vaccine-associated CD4 TCRs extended across spike, with dominance at 160-218 and 743-854. The donors showed a predominance of white British ancestry and of females, with possible underestimation of clonal diversity. Unmutated variant regions reportedly attract nearly half of all spike-specific TCRs.

Notes on this clone: What it binds is not known.

The table came from immunoSEQ multiplex PCR; TCRdb's copy has only in-frame clones and leaves some out. The sample lists some 120,000 clones, 85% to 95% occurring once. The CDR3 sequence is 13 residues long. CDR1 and CDR2 from the germline V gene are MNHEY and SVGAGI. V was cut by 7 bases and J by 1 base, with 7 bases left in between. This rearrangement joins TRBV6-5 to TRBJ2-2; D is possibly TRBD2 (5 bases). This sequence was found in an adult in good health. The source was peripheral blood, collected on day 0 of AZD1222 vaccination. In DNA form, the CDR3 reads TGTGCCAGCAACGGGGAGAACACCGGGGAGCTGTTTTTT. This gives the protein CASNGENTGELFF.